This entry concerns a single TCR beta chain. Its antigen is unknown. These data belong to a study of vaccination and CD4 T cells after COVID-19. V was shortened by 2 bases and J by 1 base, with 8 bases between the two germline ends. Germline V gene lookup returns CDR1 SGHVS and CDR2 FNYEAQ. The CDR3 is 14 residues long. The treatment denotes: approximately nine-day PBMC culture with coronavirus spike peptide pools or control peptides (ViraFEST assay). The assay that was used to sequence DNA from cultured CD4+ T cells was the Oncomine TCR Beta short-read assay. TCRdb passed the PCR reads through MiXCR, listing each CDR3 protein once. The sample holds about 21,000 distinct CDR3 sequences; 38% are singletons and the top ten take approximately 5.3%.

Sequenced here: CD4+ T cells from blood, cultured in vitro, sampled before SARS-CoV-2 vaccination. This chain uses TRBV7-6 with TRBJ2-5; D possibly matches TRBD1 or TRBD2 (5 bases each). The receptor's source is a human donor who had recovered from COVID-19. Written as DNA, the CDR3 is TGTGCCAGCAGCTTAAGTGGGACCCAAGAGACCCAGTACTTC. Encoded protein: CASSLSGTQETQYF.